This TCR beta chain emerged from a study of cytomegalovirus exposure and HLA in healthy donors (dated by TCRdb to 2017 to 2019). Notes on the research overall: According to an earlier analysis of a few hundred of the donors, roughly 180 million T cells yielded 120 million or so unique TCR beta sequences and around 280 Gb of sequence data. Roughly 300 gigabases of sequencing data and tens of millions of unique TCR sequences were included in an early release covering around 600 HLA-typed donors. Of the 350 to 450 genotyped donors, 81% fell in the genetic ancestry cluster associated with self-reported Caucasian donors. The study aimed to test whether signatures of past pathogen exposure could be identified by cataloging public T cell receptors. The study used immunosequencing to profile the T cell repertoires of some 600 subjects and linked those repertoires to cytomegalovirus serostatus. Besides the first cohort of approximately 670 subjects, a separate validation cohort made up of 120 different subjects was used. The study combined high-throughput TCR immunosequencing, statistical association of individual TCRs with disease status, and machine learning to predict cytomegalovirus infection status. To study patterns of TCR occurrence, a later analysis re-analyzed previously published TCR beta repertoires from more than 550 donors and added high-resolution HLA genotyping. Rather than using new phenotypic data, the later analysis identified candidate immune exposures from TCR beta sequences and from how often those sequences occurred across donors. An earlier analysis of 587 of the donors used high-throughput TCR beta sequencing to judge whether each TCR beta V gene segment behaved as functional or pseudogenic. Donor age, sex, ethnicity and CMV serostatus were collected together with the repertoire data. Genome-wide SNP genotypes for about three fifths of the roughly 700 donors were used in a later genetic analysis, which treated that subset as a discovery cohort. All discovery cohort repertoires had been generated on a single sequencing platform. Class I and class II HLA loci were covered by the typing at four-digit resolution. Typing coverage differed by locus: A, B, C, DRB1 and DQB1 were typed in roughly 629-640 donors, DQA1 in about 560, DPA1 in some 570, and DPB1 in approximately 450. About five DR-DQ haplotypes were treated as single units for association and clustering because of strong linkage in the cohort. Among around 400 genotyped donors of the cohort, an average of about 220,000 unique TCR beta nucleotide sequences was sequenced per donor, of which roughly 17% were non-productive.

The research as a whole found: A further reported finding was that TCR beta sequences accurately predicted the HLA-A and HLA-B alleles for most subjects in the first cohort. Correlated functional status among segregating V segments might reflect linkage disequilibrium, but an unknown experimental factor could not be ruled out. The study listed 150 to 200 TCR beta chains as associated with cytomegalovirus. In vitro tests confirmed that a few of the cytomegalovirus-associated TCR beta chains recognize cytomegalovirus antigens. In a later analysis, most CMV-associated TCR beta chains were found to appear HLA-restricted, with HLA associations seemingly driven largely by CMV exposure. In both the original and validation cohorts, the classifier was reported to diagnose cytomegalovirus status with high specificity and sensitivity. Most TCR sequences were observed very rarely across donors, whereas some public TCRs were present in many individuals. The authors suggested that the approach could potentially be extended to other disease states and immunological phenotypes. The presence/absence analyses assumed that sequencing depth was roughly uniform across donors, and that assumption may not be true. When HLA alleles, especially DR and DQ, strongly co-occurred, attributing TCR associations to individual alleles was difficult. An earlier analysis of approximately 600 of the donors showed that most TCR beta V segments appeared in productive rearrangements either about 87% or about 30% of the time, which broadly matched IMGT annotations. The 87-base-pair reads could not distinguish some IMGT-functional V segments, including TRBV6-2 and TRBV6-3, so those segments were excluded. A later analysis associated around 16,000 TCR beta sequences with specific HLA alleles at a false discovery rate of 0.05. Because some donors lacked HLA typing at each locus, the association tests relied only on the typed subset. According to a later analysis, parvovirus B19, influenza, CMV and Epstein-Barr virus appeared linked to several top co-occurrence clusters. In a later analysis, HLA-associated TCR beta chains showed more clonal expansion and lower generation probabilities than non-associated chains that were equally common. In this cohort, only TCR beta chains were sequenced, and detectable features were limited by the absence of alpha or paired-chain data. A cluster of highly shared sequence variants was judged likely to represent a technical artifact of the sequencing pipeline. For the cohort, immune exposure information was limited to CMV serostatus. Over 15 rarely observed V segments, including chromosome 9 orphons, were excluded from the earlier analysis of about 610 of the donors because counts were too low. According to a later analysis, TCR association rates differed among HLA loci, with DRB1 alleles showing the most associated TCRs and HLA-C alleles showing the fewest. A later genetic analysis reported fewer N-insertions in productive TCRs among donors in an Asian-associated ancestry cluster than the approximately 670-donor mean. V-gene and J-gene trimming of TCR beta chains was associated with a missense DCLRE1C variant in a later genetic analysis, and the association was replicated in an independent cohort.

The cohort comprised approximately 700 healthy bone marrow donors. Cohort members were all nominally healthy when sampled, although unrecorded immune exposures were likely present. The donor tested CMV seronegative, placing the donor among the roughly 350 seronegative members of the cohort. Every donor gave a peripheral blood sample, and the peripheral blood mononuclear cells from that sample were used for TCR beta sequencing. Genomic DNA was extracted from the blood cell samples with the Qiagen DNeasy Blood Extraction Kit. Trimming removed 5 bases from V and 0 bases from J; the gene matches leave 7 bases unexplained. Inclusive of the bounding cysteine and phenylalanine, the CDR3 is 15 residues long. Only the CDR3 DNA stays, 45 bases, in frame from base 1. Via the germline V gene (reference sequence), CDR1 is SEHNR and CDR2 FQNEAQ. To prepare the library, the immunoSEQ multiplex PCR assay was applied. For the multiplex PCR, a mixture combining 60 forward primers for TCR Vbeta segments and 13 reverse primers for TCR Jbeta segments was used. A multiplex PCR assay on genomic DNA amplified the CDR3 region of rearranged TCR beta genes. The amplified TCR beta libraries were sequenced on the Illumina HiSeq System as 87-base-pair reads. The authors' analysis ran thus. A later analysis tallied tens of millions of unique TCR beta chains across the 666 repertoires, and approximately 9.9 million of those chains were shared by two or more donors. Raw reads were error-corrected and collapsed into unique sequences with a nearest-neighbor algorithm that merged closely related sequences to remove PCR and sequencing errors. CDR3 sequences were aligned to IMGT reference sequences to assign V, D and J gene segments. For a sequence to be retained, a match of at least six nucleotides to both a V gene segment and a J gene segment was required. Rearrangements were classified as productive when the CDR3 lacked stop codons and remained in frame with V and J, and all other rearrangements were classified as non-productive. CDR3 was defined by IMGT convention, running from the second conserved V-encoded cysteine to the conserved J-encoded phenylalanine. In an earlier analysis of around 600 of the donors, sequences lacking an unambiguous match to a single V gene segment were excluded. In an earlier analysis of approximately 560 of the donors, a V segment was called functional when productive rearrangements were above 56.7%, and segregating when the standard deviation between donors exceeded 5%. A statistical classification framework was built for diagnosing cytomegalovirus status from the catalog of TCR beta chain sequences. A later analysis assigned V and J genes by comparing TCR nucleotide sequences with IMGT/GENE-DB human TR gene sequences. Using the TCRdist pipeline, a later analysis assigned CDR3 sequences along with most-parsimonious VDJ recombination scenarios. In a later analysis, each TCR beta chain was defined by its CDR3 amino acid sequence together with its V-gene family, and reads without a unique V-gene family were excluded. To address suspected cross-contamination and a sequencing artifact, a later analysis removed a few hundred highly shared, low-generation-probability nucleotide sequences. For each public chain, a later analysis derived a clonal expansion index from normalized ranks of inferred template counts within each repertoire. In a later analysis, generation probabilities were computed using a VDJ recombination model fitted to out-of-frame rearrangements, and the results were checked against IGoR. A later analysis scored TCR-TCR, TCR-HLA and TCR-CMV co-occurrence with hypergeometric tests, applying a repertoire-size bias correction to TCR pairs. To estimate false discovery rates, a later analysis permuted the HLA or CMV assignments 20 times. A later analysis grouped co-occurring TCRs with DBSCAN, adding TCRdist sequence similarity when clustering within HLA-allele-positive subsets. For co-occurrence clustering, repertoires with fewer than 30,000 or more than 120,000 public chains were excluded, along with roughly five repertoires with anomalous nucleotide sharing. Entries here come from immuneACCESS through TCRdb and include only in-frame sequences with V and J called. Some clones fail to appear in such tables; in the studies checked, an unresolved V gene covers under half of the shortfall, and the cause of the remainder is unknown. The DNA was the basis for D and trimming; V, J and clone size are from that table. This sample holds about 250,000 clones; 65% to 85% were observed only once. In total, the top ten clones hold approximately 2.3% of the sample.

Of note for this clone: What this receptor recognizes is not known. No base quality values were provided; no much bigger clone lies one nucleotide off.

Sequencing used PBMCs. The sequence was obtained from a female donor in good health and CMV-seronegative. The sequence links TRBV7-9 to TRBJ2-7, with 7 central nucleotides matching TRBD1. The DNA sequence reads TGTGCCAGCAGCGGAAGGACAGGTAGCTCCTACGAGCAGTACTTC. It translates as CASSGRTGSSYEQYF.